Sequencing of this T cell receptor beta chain was carried out in a study of T-cell memory formation after mild COVID-19. This clonotype was seen more than once but under ten times. V lost 4 bases and J lost 3, with 18 bases in between. The CDR3 runs 17 residues. Germline lookup yields CDR1 SGHTA and CDR2 FQGNSA. TCRdb redid the calling of the 5' RACE reads with MiXCR, one entry per CDR3 protein. The top ten clones hold around 3.4% of a sample with about 200,000 distinct CDR3 sequences, 9.5% of them seen once. The gene calls are TRBV7-2 and TRBJ2-2; D unresolved. This TCR was recovered from a young man who had mild COVID-19 (a few samples of this study predate the infection). Cell type and time point are not known. The specimen sequenced was PBMCs or a T cell subset sorted from them (not recorded which). CDR3 sequence reads: CASSSAYRHEYTGELFF. Here the CDR3 DNA reads TGTGCCAGCAGCTCGGCGTACCGACACGAGTACACCGGGGAGCTGTTTTTT.